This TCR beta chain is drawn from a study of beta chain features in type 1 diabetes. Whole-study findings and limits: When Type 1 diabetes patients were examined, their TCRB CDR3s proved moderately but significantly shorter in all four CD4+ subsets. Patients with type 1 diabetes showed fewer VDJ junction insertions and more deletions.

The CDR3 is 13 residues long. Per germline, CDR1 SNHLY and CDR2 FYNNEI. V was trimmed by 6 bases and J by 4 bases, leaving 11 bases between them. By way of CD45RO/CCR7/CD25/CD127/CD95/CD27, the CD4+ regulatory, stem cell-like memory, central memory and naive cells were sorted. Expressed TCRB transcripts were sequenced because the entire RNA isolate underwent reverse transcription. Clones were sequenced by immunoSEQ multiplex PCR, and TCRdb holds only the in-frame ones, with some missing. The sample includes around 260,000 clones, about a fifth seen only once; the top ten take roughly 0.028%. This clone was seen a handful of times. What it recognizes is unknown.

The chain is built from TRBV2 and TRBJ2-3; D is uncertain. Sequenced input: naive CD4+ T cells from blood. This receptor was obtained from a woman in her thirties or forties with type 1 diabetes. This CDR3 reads CASRPEGADTQYF. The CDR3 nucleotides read TGTGCCAGCAGACCCGAAGGAGCAGATACGCAGTATTTT.